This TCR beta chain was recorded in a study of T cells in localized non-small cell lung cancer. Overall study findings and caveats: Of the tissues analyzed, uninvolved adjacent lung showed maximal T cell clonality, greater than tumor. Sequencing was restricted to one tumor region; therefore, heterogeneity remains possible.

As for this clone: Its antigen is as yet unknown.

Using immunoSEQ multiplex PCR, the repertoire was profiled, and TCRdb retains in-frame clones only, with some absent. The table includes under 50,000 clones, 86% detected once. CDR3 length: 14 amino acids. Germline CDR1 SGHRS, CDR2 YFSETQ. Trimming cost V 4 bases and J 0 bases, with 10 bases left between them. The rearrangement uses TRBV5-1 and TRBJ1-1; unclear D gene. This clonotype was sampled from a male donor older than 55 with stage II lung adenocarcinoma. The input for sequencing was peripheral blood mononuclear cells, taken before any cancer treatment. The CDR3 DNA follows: TGCGCCAGCAGCCCACTGGATATGAACACTGAAGCTTTCTTT. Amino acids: CASSPLDMNTEAFF. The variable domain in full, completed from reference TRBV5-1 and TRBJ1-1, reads KAGVTQTPRYLIKTRGQQVTLSCSPISGHRSVSWYQQTPGQGLQFLFEYFSETQRNKGNFPGRFSGRQFSNSRSEMNVSTLELGDSALYLCASSPLDMNTEAFFGQGTRLTVV.